The 23 T cell receptor beta chains reported below all come from one sample, sequenced in a study of cytomegalovirus exposure and HLA in healthy donors. In the PCR, 60 Vbeta and 13 Jbeta primers were used. TCRdb's table, derived via immunoSEQ multiplex PCR, lists solely in-frame clones and lacks some. The table includes 120,000 to 150,000 clones, over 75% detected once. Sequenced: PBMCs. All receptors derive from a male donor in good health and CMV-seronegative.

V is TRBV30 and J is TRBJ2-1; 7 bases agree with TRBD2. The CDR3 is made up of 12 amino acids. The V gene's germline CDR1 is GTSNPN and CDR2 SVGIG (reference sequence). Germline trimming cut 0 bases from V and 12 bases from J; bases unmatched to any gene: 5. CDR3 loop: CAWSVGGSGQFF. DNA for the CDR3: TGTGCCTGGAGTGTGGGGGGGAGCGGGCAGTTCTTC.

The genes are TRBV4-3 and TRBJ2-1, with TRBD1 matching 9 bases. Germline assignment: CDR1 LGHNA and CDR2 YSLEER. The CDR3 runs 15 residues. V was clipped by 3 bases and J by 6 bases; unmatched bases: 6. CDR3 sequence (DNA): TGCGCCAGCAGCCACCGGGACAGGGACCTCAATGAGCAGTTCTTC. Translating it yields CASSHRDRDLNEQFF.

The chain joins TRBV10-3 to TRBJ2-5; 10 bases line up with TRBD2. Trimming took 4 bases from V and 2 from J; bases not matched to a gene: 7. CDR1 is ENHRY and CDR2 is SYGVKD in the germline V gene. The CDR3 is 16 residues long. This CDR3 reads CAISVGAGGTQETQYF. The CDR3 bases are TGTGCCATCAGTGTTGGAGCGGGGGGGACACAAGAGACCCAGTACTTC.

CDR3 loop: CASAAGRSGRTETQYF. CDR3 bases: TGTGCCAGCGCAGCGGGGCGATCGGGCAGGACGGAGACCCAGTACTTC. This sequence joins TRBV2 and TRBJ2-5, with 7 nucleotides matching TRBD2. The CDR3 has 16 residues. The J segment lost 5 bases and the V segment lost 8 bases, leaving 17 bases of the junction unmatched. CDR1 is SNHLY, CDR2 FYNNEI, per germline. The variable domain in full, completed from reference TRBV2 and TRBJ2-5, reads EPEVTQTPSHQVTQMGQEVILRCVPISNHLYFYWYRQILGQKVEFLVSFYNNEISEKSEIFDDQFSVERPDGSNFTLKIRSTKLEDSAMYFCASAAGRSGRTETQYFGPGTRLLVL.

The V call is TRBV30, the J call TRBJ2-1, with 7 bases matching TRBD1. This CDR3 comprises 14 residues. Unmatched junction bases numbered 7, after V lost 3 bases and J lost 5 bases. Germline-derived CDR1 and CDR2 are GTSNPN and SVGIG (reference sequence). CDR3 coding DNA: TGTGCCTGGAGGCCGGGGACAGCAAACAATGAGCAGTTCTTC. Its protein product is CAWRPGTANNEQFF.

The rearrangement joins TRBV7-2 to TRBJ1-1, with 8 bases aligning to TRBD1. Per germline, CDR1 SGHTA and CDR2 FQGNSA. The CDR3 loop spans 13 amino acids. The ends lost 1 base at V and 10 bases at J; junction bases unmatched: 5. The CDR3 protein is CASSLGTGLGAFF. The DNA for the CDR3 is TGTGCCAGCAGCTTAGGGACAGGGCTGGGAGCTTTCTTT.

V and J are TRBV7-6 and TRBJ1-1, with 7 nucleotides matching TRBD1. Germline CDR1 SGHVS, CDR2 FNYEAQ. This CDR3 has 16 amino acids. The J segment lost 0 bases and the V segment lost 5 bases, leaving 9 bases of the junction unmatched. This CDR3 reads CASSNPGTDMNTEAFF. The CDR3 DNA is TGTGCCAGCAGCAACCCCGGGACAGACATGAACACTGAAGCTTTCTTT.

This chain joins TRBV6-5 and TRBJ2-4; 9 bases are a match to TRBD2. J was trimmed by 0 bases and V by 0 bases; bases with no gene match: 0. The germline V gene has CDR1 MNHEY and CDR2 SVGAGI. The length of the CDR3 is 16 residues. The CDR3 DNA follows: TGTGCCAGCAGTTACTCTAGCGGGGGAGCCAAAAACATTCAGTACTTC. Its protein is CASSYSSGGAKNIQYF.

This clone was recorded only once. The chain employs TRBV27 and TRBJ2-7; tentatively, D is TRBD1 (5 bases). V was trimmed by 1 base and J by 2 bases, leaving 18 bases between them. This CDR3 has 17 amino acids. The V gene's germline CDR1 is MNHEY and CDR2 SMNVEV (reference sequence). CDR3 loop: CASSLYSRQILPYEQYF. The CDR3 region has the DNA TGTGCCAGCAGTTTATATTCCCGACAGATCCTTCCCTACGAGCAGTACTTC.

The rearrangement uses TRBV5-1 and TRBJ1-4; D uncertain. The length of the CDR3 is 17 residues. V was shortened by 1 base and J by 1 base, with 14 bases between the two germline ends. Germline-derived CDR1 and CDR2 are SGHRS and YFSETQ. The CDR3 sequence: CASSLRRPGETNEKLFF. For the CDR3, the DNA is TGCGCCAGCAGCTTGAGACGCCCCGGGGAAACTAATGAAAAACTGTTTTTT.

The chain couples TRBV19 to TRBJ2-1; 8 nucleotides line up with TRBD2. The germline V gene has CDR1 LNHDA and CDR2 SQIVND (reference sequence). J was trimmed by 4 bases and V by 3 bases; bases with no gene match: 5. The CDR3 totals 15 residues. The CDR3 nucleotides are TGTGCCAGTAGTATTGCTAGCGGGTCTTACAATGAGCAGTTCTTC. It is translated as CASSIASGSYNEQFF.

On this clone: At one boundary the junction diverges from the germline segment, which might be a read error. This sequence joins TRBV19 and TRBJ2-7; 10 bases align to TRBD2. The CDR3 loop spans 14 amino acids. The germline CDR1 and CDR2 sequences are LNHDA and SQIVND (reference sequence). Written as DNA, the CDR3 is TGTGCCAGTAGTATTGGTGGTAGCGGGGGGCCGCGGAACTTC. This encodes CASSIGGSGGPRNF. Supplemented by reference TRBV19 and TRBJ2-7, the full variable domain reads DGGITQSPKYLFRKEGQNVTLSCEQNLNHDAMYWYRQDPGQGLRLIYYSQIVNDFQKGDIAEGYSVSREKKESFPLTVTSAQKNPTAFYLCASSIGGSGGPRNFGPGTRLTVT.

This clone has more than one count but fewer than ten. The gene calls are TRBV27 and TRBJ2-1; no firm D call. Trimming removed 3 bases at V and 5 bases at J, with 8 bases between. The germline V gene encodes CDR1 MNHEY and CDR2 SMNVEV (reference sequence). The CDR3 is made up of 13 amino acids. CDR3 bases: TGTGCCAGCAGTTTCGTACGCGACAATGAGCAGTTCTTC. Its protein product is CASSFVRDNEQFF.

The chain is built from TRBV7-2 and TRBJ1-2, with TRBD1 matching 8 bases. The CDR3 runs 16 residues. Germline assignment: CDR1 SGHTA and CDR2 FQGNSA. V dropped 5 bases and J dropped 6; count of bases not matched to a gene: 14. As DNA, the CDR3 is TGTGCCAGCAGCCCAGGACAGGGTGAATTTATGCATGGCTACACCTTC. Its protein product is CASSPGQGEFMHGYTF.

The V and J genes are TRBV7-9 and TRBJ2-7; 10 bases agree with TRBD1. Germline V gene lookup returns CDR1 SEHNR and CDR2 FQNEAQ (reference sequence). This CDR3 region has 15 residues. Trimming took 5 bases from V and 6 from J; bases not matched to a gene: 10. The CDR3 DNA follows: TGTGCCAGCAGCCTGCCCGGGACAGGGGTTGGCGAGCAGTACTTC. This sequence encodes CASSLPGTGVGEQYF.

V gene TRBV11-1 combines with J gene TRBJ2-2; TRBD2 matches at 8 bases. J was trimmed by 0 bases and V by 5 bases; bases with no gene match: 8. The CDR3 is 17 residues long. Germline CDR1 SGHAT, CDR2 FQDESV (reference sequence). CDR3 sequence reads: CASSPRGGGTNTGELFF. The CDR3 nucleotides are TGTGCCAGCAGCCCTAGGGGCGGGGGGACGAACACCGGGGAGCTGTTTTTT.

V gene TRBV30 combines with J gene TRBJ1-1; possibly TRBD1 for D (6 bases). CDR3 size: 11 residues. V was shortened by 7 bases and J by 11 bases, with 17 bases between the two germline ends. Looked up from germline, CDR1 is GTSNPN and CDR2 is SVGIG (reference sequence). The CDR3 DNA reads as TGTGCCTTCGGGACAACGATAAAGGCTTTCTTT. It specifies CAFGTTIKAFF. Combining the CDR3 with reference TRBV30 and TRBJ1-1 gives the whole variable domain SQTIHQWPATLVQPVGSPLSLECTVEGTSNPNLYWYRQAAGRGLQLLFYSVGIGQISSEVPQNLSASRPQDRQFILSSKKLLLSDSGFYLCAFGTTIKAFFGQGTRLTVV.

This chain uses TRBV15 with TRBJ2-5; 9 bases are a match to TRBD1. Gene TRBJ2-7 matches the end of the DNA better, so the J call may be wrong. Germline values: CDR1 LNHNV, CDR2 YYDKDF (reference sequence). The CDR3 has 15 residues. The CDR3 nucleotides are TGTGCCACCAGCAGAGAGACAGGGGGTTCCTACGAGCAGTACTTC. Residues: CATSRETGGSYEQYF.

A single count supports this clone. The J gene is TRBJ2-2, the V gene TRBV7-3; TRBD2 aligns across 13 bases. The V segment lost 5 bases and the J segment 6 bases; nucleotides outside the gene matches: 9. The CDR3 has 17 residues. Per germline, CDR1 SGHTA and CDR2 FQGTGA. For the CDR3, the DNA is TGTGCCAGCAGCGACCCGCGGACTAGCGGGAGCGCCGGGGAGCTGTTTTTT. It translates to CASSDPRTSGSAGELFF.

The gene calls are TRBV14 and TRBJ2-6; TRBD1 matches at 7 bases. The CDR3 has 16 residues. V shed 0 bases and J 4 bases; nucleotides not matched to a gene: 3. Germline CDR1 reads SGHDN; CDR2 reads FVKESK. CDR3 DNA: TGTGCCAGCAGCCAAGATCTGGGACAGGGGGCCAACGTCCTGACTTTC. Translation: CASSQDLGQGANVLTF.

The V call is TRBV7-9, the J call TRBJ2-7; D perhaps matches TRBD2 (7 bases). Trimming left V 5 bases short and J 3 bases short, with 14 bases between. Germline-derived CDR1 and CDR2 are SEHNR and FQNEAQ (reference sequence). The CDR3 spans 14 residues. The CDR3 coding sequence is TGTGCCAGCAGCGCAAGGGGGGGTCGCTACGAGCAGTACTTC. Translated, it gives CASSARGGRYEQYF.

The chain is built from TRBV7-9 and TRBJ1-2, with D tentatively TRBD1 (5 bases). This CDR3 has 13 residues. Germline lookup yields CDR1 SEHNR and CDR2 FQNEAQ (reference sequence). Trimming removed 5 bases at V and 4 bases at J, with 11 bases between. The CDR3 sequence: CASSPGGAYGYTF. The CDR3 DNA reads TGTGCCAGCAGCCCGGGAGGGGCCTATGGCTACACCTTC. The full variable domain, with the rest looked up from reference TRBV7-9 and TRBJ1-2, is DTGVSQNPRHKITKRGQNVTFRCDPISEHNRLYWYRQTLGQGPEFLTYFQNEAQLEKSRLLSDRFSAERPKGSFSTLEIQRTEQGDSAMYLCASSPGGAYGYTFGSGTRLTVV.

This clone was detected only a few times. This chain uses TRBV11-3 with TRBJ1-1, with no clear D. Per germline, CDR1 SGHNT and CDR2 YENEEA. Trimming pared 3 bases from V and 1 base from J, leaving 6 bases between. This CDR3 comprises 13 residues. CDR3 loop: CASSLPENTEAFF. Here the CDR3 DNA reads TGTGCCAGCAGCTTGCCAGAGAACACTGAAGCTTTCTTT.